A selection of T cell receptor beta chains follows, all from one sample in a study of blood T cells in healthy people across ages. TCRdb re-called the 5' RACE reads with MiXCR, one entry per CDR3 protein. The sample has around 870,000 distinct CDR3 sequences, about 28% seen once. Sequencing used blood. These receptors were obtained from a woman of 80 years or more in good health. The CDR3 runs from the conserved cysteine through the conserved F or W. Fields, in order: clone size, D gene, J gene, V gene, CDR3 DNA, CDR3 protein. D genes are given only for firm matches. The size of a clone is reported for some rows only, either as once, few or many, or as a class for expanded clones.

clone size: many
D gene: -
J gene: TRBJ1-1
V gene: TRBV5-1
CDR3 DNA: TGCGCCAGCAGCCCACTTGACACTGCGAACACTGAAGCTTTCTTT
CDR3 protein: CASSPLDTANTEAFF

clone size: few
D gene: -
J gene: TRBJ1-1
V gene: TRBV7-9
CDR3 DNA: TGTGCCAGCAGCTCGAAGGGACGGGACACTGAAGCTTTCTTT
CDR3 protein: CASSSKGRDTEAFF

clone size: -
D gene: -
J gene: TRBJ1-4
V gene: TRBV12-3/TRBV12-4
CDR3 DNA: TGTGCCAGCAGTTTACGGGGAGGAAAACTGTTTTTT
CDR3 protein: CASSLRGGKLFF

clone size: -
D gene: -
J gene: TRBJ2-7
V gene: TRBV7-9
CDR3 DNA: TGTGCCAGCAGCCCTCGTAGTACTGGGAGCTCCTACGAGCAGTACTTC
CDR3 protein: CASSPRSTGSSYEQYF

clone size: many
D gene: -
J gene: TRBJ2-3
V gene: TRBV5-1
CDR3 DNA: TGCGCCAGCAGCTTGGAGGTAGGAGGCACAGATACGCAGTATTTT
CDR3 protein: CASSLEVGGTDTQYF

clone size: many
D gene: -
J gene: TRBJ2-3
V gene: TRBV3-1
CDR3 DNA: TGTGCCAGCAGCCAGGACGGCCATACGCAGTATTTT
CDR3 protein: CASSQDGHTQYF

clone size: few
D gene: -
J gene: TRBJ1-1
V gene: TRBV5-6
CDR3 DNA: TGTGCCAGCAGCCCGCACGTGAACGGGCCCAAGAACACTGAAGCTTTCTTT
CDR3 protein: CASSPHVNGPKNTEAFF

clone size: -
D gene: -
J gene: TRBJ1-1
V gene: TRBV2
CDR3 DNA: TGTGCCAGCAATTTAAACCCCCTGGACACTGAAGCTTTCTTT
CDR3 protein: CASNLNPLDTEAFF

clone size: many
D gene: TRBD1
J gene: TRBJ1-2
V gene: TRBV7-2
CDR3 DNA: TGTGCCAGCAGCCATGGGACAGGGGGCCAAGGGTATGGCTACACCTTC
CDR3 protein: CASSHGTGGQGYGYTF

clone size: many
D gene: -
J gene: TRBJ1-2
V gene: TRBV6-2/TRBV6-3
CDR3 DNA: TGTGCCAGCACCCAGACCGAATCGGGAGGCTACACCTTC
CDR3 protein: CASTQTESGGYTF

clone size: many
D gene: TRBD1
J gene: TRBJ2-1
V gene: TRBV5-1
CDR3 DNA: TGCGCCAGCAGCCCCTCCGGGACAGGGGCATACAATGAGCAGTTCTTC
CDR3 protein: CASSPSGTGAYNEQFF

clone size: many
D gene: -
J gene: TRBJ2-7
V gene: TRBV12-3/TRBV12-4
CDR3 DNA: TGTGCCAGCAGCGACCGATTAAGGGTCGAGCAGTACTTC
CDR3 protein: CASSDRLRVEQYF